The present entry profiles one T cell receptor beta chain with its context. In germline, CDR1 is LGHNA, CDR2 YNFKEQ. V was cut by 0 bases and J by 4 bases, with 10 bases left in between. The CDR3 has 15 amino acids. Under the authors' procedure: Estimation of nucleated cell counts relied on the amplification of reference gene primers. The protocol was immunoSEQ multiplex PCR, while the TCRdb copy is restricted to in-frame clones and leaves out a portion. That table is the source of V, J and clone size, and D and trimming were worked out from the DNA. The repertoire includes about 14,000 clones, around 90% of them detected once, and about 18% sits in the top ten. This sample was taken from a study of blood T cell repertoires in COVID-19. About the study: From T cells, B-cell-depleted T cells, or PBMCs came the material, which was cDNA or gDNA.

The chain has TRBV4-2 and TRBJ2-1, with no clear D. The source material was peripheral blood. The TCR comes from a human donor with active COVID-19. The donor label of this sample is uncertain. CDR3 nucleotide sequence: TGTGCCAGCAGCCAAGATTTGCAGGTATACAATGAGCAGTTCTTC. This translates into CASSQDLQVYNEQFF.